One T cell receptor beta chain is described in this entry. This specimen belongs to a study of T cell responses to AZD1222 COVID-19 vaccine. The V gene's germline CDR1 is ENHRY and CDR2 SYGVKD. Deletions cut 9 bases from V and 0 bases from J, with 16 bases between. This CDR3 is built from 15 residues. Using immunoSEQ multiplex PCR, the repertoire was profiled, and TCRdb retains in-frame clones only, with some absent. The repertoire holds 160,000 or so clones, 92% seen once, with around 0.98% in the top ten. This specimen was peripheral blood, taken 28 days after the second AZD1222 dose. This receptor was identified in an adult who received the AZD1222 COVID-19 vaccine. The chain carries TRBV10-3 and TRBJ2-3; D may match TRBD1 or TRBD2 (6 bases each). CDR3 DNA: TGTGCCATATCTGGGGGGCTGGTTAGCACAGATACGCAGTATTTT. As protein: CAISGGLVSTDTQYF.